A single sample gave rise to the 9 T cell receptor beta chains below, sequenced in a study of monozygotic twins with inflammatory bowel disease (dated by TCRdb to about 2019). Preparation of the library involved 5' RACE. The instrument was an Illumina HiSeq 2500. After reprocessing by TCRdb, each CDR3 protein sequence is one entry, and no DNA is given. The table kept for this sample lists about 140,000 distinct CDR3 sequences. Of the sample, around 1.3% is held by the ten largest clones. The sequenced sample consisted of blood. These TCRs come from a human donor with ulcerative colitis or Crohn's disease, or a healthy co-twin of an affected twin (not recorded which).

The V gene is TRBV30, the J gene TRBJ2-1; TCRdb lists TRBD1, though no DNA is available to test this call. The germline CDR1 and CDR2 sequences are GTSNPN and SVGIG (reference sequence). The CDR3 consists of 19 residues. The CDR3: CAWSVGAGGVLSSYNEQFF.

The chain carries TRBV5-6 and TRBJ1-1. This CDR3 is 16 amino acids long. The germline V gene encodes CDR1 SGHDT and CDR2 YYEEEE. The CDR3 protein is CASSLAQGLGGTEAFF.

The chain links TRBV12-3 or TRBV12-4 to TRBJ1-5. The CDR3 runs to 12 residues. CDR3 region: CASSKSEQPQHF.

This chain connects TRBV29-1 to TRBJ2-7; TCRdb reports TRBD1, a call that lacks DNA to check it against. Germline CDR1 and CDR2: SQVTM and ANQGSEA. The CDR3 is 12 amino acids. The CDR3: CSVAATAYEQYF.

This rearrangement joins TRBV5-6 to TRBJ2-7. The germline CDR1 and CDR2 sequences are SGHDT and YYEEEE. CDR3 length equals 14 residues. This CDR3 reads CASSFVDSPYEQYF.

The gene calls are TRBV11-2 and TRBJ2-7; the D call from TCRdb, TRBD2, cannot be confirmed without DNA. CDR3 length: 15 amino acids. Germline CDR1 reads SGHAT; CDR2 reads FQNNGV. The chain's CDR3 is CASSLALAGSDEQYF.

CDR3 sequence reads: CSARRQYSNQPQHF. The chain uses TRBV20-1 and TRBJ1-5. CDR1 DFQATT and CDR2 SNEGSKA come from the germline V gene (reference sequence). The CDR3 runs 14 residues.

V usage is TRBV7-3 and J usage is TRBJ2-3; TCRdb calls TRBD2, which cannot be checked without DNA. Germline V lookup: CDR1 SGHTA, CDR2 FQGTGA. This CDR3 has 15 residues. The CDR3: CACSSQGLNTVTQYF.

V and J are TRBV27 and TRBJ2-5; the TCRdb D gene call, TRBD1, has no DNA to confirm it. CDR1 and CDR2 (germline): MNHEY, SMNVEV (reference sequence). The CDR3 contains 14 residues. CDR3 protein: CASSSRGFLETQYF.